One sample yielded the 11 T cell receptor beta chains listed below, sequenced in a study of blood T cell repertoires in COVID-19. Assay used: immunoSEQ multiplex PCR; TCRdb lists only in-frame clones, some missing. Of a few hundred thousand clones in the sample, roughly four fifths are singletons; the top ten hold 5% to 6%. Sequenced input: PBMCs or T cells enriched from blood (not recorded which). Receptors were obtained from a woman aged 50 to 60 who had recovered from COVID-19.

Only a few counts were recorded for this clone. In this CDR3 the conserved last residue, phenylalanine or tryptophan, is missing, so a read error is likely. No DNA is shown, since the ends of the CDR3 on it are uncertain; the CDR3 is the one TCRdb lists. CDR3 protein: CASRKGTGTHL. The chain has TRBV7-3 and TRBJ1-2; the table's D gene call, TRBD1, was not cross checked with the DNA. Ends included, the CDR3 has 11 residues. Germline CDR1 reads SGHTA; CDR2 reads FQGTGA.

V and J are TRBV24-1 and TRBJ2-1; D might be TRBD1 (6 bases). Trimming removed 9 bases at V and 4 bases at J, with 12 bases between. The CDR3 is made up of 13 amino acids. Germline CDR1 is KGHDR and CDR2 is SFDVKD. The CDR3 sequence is CATSQGLYNEQFF. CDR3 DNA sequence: TGTGCCACCTCACAGGGATTATACAATGAGCAGTTCTTC.

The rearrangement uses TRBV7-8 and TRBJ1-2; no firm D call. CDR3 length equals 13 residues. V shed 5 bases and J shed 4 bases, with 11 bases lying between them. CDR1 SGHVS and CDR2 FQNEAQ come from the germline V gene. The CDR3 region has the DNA TGTGCCAGCAGCCCTGGGCAGTTCTATGGCTACACCTTC. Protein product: CASSPGQFYGYTF.

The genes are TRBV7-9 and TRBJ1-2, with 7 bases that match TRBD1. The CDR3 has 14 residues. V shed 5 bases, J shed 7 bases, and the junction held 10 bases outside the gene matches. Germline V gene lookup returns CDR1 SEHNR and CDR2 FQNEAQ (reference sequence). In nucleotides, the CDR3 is TGTGCCAGCAGCCCACAGACAGGGCAACTTGGCTACACCTTC. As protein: CASSPQTGQLGYTF.

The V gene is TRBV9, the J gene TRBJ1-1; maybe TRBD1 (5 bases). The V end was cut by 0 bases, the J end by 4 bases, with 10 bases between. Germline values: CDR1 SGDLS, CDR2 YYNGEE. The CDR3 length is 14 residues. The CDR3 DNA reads TGTGCCAGCAGCGTAGGCCCGGGGGGCACTGAAGCTTTCTTT. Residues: CASSVGPGGTEAFF. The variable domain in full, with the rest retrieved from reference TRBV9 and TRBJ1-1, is DSGVTQTPKHLITATGQRVTLRCSPRSGDLSVYWYQQSLDQGLQFLIQYYNGEERAKGNILERFSAQQFPDLHSELNLSSLELGDSALYFCASSVGPGGTEAFFGQGTRLTVV.

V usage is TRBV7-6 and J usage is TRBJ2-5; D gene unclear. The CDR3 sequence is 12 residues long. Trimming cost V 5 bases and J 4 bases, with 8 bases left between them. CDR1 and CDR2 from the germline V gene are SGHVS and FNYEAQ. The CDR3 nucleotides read TGTGCCAGCAGCCGCCTACGAGAGACCCAGTACTTC. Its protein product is CASSRLRETQYF.

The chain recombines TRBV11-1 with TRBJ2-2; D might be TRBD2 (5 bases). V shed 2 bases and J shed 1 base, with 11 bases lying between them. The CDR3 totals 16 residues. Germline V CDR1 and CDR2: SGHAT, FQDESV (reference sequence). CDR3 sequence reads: CASSLSPGVNTGELFF. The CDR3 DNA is TGTGCCAGCAGCTTATCTCCCGGGGTGAACACCGGGGAGCTGTTTTTT.

The CDR3 here is CASSLPSNTGELFF. CDR3 bases: TGTGCCAGCAGCTTACCATCGAACACCGGGGAGCTGTTTTTT. The V and J genes are TRBV11-2 and TRBJ2-2; no firm D call. CDR1 is SGHAT, CDR2 FQNNGV, per germline. This CDR3 is built from 14 residues. V was clipped by 2 bases and J by 0 bases, with 4 bases between them.

The CDR3 coding sequence is TGCGCCAGCTCTACTAGCGGCCGTAGCACAGATACGCAGTATTTT. It is translated as CASSTSGRSTDTQYF. The chain uses TRBV5-1 and TRBJ2-3; TRBD2 agrees at 8 bases. Germline V lookup: CDR1 SGHRS, CDR2 YFSETQ. The V segment lost 7 bases and the J segment 0 bases; nucleotides outside the gene matches: 7. This CDR3 region has 15 residues.

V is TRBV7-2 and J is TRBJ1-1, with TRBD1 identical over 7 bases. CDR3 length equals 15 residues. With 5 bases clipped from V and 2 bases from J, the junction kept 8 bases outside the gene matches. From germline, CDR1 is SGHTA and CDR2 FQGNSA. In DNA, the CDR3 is TGTGCCAGCAGCCCCACTAACAGGGGAAACACTGAAGCTTTCTTT. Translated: CASSPTNRGNTEAFF.

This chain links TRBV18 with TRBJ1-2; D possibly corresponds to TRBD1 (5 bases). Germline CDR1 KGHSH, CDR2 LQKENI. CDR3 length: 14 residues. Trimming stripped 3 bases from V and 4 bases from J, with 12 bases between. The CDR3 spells CASSPGQGRYGYTF. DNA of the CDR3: TGTGCCAGCTCACCCGGTCAGGGTCGCTATGGCTACACCTTC.